This TCR beta chain stems from a study of vaccination effects on CD4 cells after COVID-19. Note on this clone: As yet, its antigen is unknown.

CD4+ T cells were isolated after nine to ten days of culture. This table comes from immunoSEQ multiplex PCR, and its TCRdb copy is limited to in-frame clones, with some not included. The repertoire consists of about 50,000 clones, with 60% to 85% occurring once and the leading ten covering roughly 3.2%. The length of the CDR3 is 13 residues. Germline assignment: CDR1 SGHRS and CDR2 YFSETQ. Trimming took off 3 bases at V and 2 bases at J, with 8 bases between the two ends. The chain uses TRBV5-1 and TRBJ2-5, with D tentatively TRBD1 (6 bases). The specimen was CD4+ T cells from PBMCs cultured without peptide, collected before COVID-19 vaccination. The sequence was collected from a human donor who received a COVID-19 vaccine. The CDR3: CASSSTGQETQYF. CDR3 DNA: TGCGCCAGCAGCTCTACAGGGCAAGAGACCCAGTACTTC.